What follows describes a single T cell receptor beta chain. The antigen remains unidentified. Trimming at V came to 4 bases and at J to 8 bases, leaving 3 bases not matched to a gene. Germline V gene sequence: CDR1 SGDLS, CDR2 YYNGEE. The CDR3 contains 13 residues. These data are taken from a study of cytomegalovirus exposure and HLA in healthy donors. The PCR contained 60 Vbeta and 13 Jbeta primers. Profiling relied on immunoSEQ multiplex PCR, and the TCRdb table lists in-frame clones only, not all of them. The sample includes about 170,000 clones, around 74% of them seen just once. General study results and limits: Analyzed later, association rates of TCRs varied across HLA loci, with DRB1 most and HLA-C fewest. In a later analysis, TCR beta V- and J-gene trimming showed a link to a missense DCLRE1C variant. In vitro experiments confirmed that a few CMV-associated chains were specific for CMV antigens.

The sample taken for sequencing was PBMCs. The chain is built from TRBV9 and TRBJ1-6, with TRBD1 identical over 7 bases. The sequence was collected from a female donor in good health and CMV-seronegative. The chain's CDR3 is CASSIQGDSPLHF. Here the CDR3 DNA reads TGTGCCAGCAGCATTCAGGGGGATTCACCCCTCCACTTT.